This entry features one T cell receptor beta chain sequence. The source of the sample is a study of blood T cell repertoires in COVID-19. Study overall: In each case, the material was cDNA or gDNA derived from T cells, B-cell-depleted T cells, or PBMCs.

In the authors' workflow: Reference gene primers were amplified, and this amplification served to estimate nucleated cell counts. Sequencing was performed with immunoSEQ multiplex PCR; in TCRdb, only in-frame clones are kept and a portion is missing. The D gene and trimming were derived from the DNA, and the V and J assignments and clone size from that table. The data contain 350,000 to 400,000 clones, nearly 90% of them singletons. The TCR comes from a man between 18 and 29 years old with active or convalescent COVID-19. Source material: peripheral blood.

CDR3 nucleotides: TGTGCCAGCAGCTTAGGCGGGGCAGTCACAGATACGCAGTATTTT. Its protein is CASSLGGAVTDTQYF. This rearrangement joins TRBV11-3 to TRBJ2-3, with D tentatively TRBD2 (6 bases). In germline, CDR1 is SGHNT, CDR2 YENEEA. Deletions cut 1 base from V and 2 bases from J, with 10 bases between. The CDR3 loop spans 15 amino acids. The full variable domain, completed using reference TRBV11-3 and TRBJ2-3, is EAGVVQSPRYKIIEKKQPVAFWCNPISGHNTLYWYLQNLGQGPELLIRYENEEAVDDSQLPKDRFSAERLKGVDSTLKIQPAELGDSAVYLCASSLGGAVTDTQYFGPGTRLTVL.